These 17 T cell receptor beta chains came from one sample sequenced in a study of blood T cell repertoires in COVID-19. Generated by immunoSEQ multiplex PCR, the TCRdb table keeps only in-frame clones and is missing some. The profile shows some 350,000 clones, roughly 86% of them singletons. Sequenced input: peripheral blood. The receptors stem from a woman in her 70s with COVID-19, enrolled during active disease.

The CDR3 coding sequence is TGTGCCAGCAGTCAGGGGTTTAGCACTGAAGCTTTCTTT. Its translation: CASSQGFSTEAFF. The chain carries TRBV6-4 and TRBJ1-1, with D perhaps matching TRBD1 (6 bases). Between the trimmed V and J ends, which lost 5 bases and 4 bases, there was a span of 11 bases. CDR3 size: 13 residues. In germline, CDR1 is MRHNA, CDR2 SNTAGT.

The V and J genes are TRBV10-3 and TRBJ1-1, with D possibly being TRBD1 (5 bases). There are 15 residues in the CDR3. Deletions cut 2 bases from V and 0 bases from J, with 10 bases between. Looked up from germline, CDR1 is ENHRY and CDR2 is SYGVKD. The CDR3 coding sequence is TGTGCCATCAGTGAGACGACAGACATGAACACTGAAGCTTTCTTT. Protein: CAISETTDMNTEAFF.

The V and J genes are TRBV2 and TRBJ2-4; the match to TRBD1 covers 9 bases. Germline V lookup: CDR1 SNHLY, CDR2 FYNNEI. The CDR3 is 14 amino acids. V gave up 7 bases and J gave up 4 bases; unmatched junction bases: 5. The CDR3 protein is CASNTGQGKNIQYF. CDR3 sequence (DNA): TGTGCCAGCAATACAGGACAGGGGAAAAACATTCAGTACTTC.

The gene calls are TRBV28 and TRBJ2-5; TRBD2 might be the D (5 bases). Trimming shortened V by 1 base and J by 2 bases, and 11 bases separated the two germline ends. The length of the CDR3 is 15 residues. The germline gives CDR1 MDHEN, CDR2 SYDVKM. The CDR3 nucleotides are TGTGCCAGCAGTTTATTGGGCGGGTCGCAAGAGACCCAGTACTTC. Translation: CASSLLGGSQETQYF.

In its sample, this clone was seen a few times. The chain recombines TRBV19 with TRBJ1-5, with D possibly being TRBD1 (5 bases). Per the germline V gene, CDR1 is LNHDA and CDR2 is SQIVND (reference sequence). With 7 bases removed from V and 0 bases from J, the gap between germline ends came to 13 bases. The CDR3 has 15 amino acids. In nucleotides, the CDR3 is TGTGCCAGTAAGGGGTTGCTTAATAGCAATCAGCCCCAGCATTTT. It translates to CASKGLLNSNQPQHF.

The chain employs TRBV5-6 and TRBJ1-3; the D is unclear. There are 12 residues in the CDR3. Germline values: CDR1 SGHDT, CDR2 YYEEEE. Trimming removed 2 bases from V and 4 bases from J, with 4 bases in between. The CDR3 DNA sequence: TGTGCCAGCAGCTTAGCGGGAAACACCATATATTTT. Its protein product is CASSLAGNTIYF.

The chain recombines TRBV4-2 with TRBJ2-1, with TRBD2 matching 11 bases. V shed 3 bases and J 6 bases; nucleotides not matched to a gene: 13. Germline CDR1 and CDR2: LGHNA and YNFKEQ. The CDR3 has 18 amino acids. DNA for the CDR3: TGTGCCAGCAGCCAGAGTAGCGGGGGGGCCCTAGGAGTCAATGAGCAGTTCTTC. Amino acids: CASSQSSGGALGVNEQFF.

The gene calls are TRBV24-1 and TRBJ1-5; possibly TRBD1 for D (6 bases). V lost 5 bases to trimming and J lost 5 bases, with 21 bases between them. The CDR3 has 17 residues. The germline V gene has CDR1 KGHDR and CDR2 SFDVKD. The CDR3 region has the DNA TGTGCCACCAGTGGGGCCGGGCGGGGGGCGCGGGATCAGCCCCAGCATTTT. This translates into CATSGAGRGARDQPQHF.

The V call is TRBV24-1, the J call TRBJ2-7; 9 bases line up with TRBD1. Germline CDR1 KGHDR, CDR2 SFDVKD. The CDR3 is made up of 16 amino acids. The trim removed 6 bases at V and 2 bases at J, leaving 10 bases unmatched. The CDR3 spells CATSPTPGQGTYEQYF. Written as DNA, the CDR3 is TGTGCCACCAGTCCCACTCCGGGACAGGGCACCTACGAGCAGTACTTC.

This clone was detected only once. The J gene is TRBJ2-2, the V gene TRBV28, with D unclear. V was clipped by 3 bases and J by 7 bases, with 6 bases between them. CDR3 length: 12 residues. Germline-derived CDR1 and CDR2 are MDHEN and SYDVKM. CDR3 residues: CASSLGVGELFF. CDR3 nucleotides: TGTGCCAGCAGTTTGGGCGTCGGGGAGCTGTTTTTT.

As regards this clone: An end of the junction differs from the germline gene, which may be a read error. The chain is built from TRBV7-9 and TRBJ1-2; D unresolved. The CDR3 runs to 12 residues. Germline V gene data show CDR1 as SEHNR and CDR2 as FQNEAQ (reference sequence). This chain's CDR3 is CASTIGRGPQSF. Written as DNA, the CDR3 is TGTGCCAGCACCATTGGGAGAGGTCCTCAATCTTTC.

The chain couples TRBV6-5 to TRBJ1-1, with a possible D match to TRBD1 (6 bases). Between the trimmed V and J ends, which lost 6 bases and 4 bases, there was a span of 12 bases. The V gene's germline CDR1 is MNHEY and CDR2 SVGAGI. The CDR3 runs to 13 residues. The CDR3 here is CASSHTGSTEAFF. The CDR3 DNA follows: TGTGCCAGCAGCCATACAGGGAGCACTGAAGCTTTCTTT.

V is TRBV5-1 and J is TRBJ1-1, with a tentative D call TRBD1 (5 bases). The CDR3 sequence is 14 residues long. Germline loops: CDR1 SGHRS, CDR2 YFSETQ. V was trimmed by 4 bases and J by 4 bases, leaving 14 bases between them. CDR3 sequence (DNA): TGCGCCAGCAGCCCAAGGGGCAAGAGCACTGAAGCTTTCTTT. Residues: CASSPRGKSTEAFF.

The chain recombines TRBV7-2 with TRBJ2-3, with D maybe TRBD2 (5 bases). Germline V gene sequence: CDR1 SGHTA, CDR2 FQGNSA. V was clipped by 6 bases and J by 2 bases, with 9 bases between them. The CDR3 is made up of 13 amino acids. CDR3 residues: CASSPSFTDTQYF. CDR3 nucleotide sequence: TGTGCCAGCAGTCCTAGCTTCACAGATACGCAGTATTTT. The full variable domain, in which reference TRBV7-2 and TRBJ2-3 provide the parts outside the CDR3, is GAGVSQSPSNKVTEKGKDVELRCDPISGHTALYWYRQSLGQGLEFLIYFQGNSAPDKSGLPSDRFSAERTGGSVSTLTIQRTQQEDSAVYLCASSPSFTDTQYFGPGTRLTVL.

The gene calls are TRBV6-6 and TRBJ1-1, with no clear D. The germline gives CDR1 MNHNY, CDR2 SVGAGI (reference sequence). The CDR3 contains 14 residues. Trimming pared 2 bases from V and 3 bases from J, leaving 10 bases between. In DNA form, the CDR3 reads TGTGCCAGCAGTTACAGGGTGAGGGACACTGAAGCTTTCTTT. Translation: CASSYRVRDTEAFF.

DNA for the CDR3: TGTGCCAGCAGTTACTCGAGGGGCAGGGGAGTTTCACCCCTCCACTTT. The encoded protein is CASSYSRGRGVSPLHF. The rearrangement uses TRBV6-5 and TRBJ1-6; perhaps TRBD1 as D (6 bases). Germline CDR1 reads MNHEY; CDR2 reads SVGAGI. Trimming stripped 0 bases from V and 9 bases from J, with 15 bases between. The CDR3 is 16 residues long.

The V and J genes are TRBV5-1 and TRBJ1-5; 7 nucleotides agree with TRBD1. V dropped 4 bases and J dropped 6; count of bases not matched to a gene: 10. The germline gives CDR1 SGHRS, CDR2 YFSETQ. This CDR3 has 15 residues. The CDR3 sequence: CASSPDDRASQPQHF. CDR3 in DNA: TGCGCCAGCAGCCCAGACGACAGGGCAAGTCAGCCCCAGCATTTT.